The 2 T cell receptor beta chains given below trace back to one sample, sequenced in a study of shared clonotypes between healthy human individuals. Sequenced by immunoSEQ multiplex PCR; TCRdb stores in-frame clones only, minus some. Of approximately 2.3 million clones in the sample, 85% to 95% are singletons; the top ten hold 0.39%. The source material was naive CD4+ T cells from PBMCs. Noted subset: CD45RA+ positively selected. Receptor source: a man aged 18 to 29 in good health. Some clones in this sample may be carry-over from other donors' samples.

This rearrangement joins TRBV19 to TRBJ1-1; TRBD1 matches 8 bases. The CDR3 sequence is 15 residues long. The junction had 11 bases not matched to a gene; V was cut back by 7 bases and J by 4 bases. Looked up from germline, CDR1 is LNHDA and CDR2 is SQIVND (reference sequence). For the CDR3, the DNA is TGTGCCAGTACCCAATTGGGACAGGCGGGCACTGAAGCTTTCTTT. Amino acid sequence: CASTQLGQAGTEAFF. Combining the CDR3 with reference TRBV19 and TRBJ1-1 gives the whole variable domain DGGITQSPKYLFRKEGQNVTLSCEQNLNHDAMYWYRQDPGQGLRLIYYSQIVNDFQKGDIAEGYSVSREKKESFPLTVTSAQKNPTAFYLCASTQLGQAGTEAFFGQGTRLTVV.

V and J are TRBV28 and TRBJ1-3; D is undetermined. CDR3 size: 13 residues. Germline-derived CDR1 and CDR2 are MDHEN and SYDVKM. The V gene lost 1 base and the J gene lost 7 bases, with 8 bases spanning the gap. CDR3 region: CASSLLGENTIYF. The CDR3 DNA is TGTGCCAGCAGTTTATTGGGCGAGAACACCATATATTTT.